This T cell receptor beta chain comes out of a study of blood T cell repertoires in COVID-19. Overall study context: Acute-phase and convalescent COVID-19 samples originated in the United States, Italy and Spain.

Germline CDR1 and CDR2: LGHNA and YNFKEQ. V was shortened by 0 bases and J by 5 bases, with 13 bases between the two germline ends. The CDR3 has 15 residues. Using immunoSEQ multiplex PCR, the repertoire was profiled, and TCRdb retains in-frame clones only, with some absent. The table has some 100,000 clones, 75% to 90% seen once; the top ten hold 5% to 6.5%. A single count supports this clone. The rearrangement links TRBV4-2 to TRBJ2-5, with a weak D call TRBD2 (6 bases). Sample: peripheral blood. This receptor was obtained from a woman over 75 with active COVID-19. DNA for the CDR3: TGTGCCAGCAGCCAAGATAACGGGAGTGGGGAGACCCAGTACTTC. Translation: CASSQDNGSGETQYF.